This T cell receptor (beta chain) derives from a study of identifying expanded T cells in peripheral blood. About this clone itself: Antigen specificity is unknown. This CDR3 is also generated by other DNA sequences in the sample.

Collection occurred without any documented infections or immune events in donors. Points from the study as a whole: Approximately 1.2 clones differed between technical replicates, versus approximately 17 and 20 over time. Variance in clone template counts between two-week samples significantly increased with total template count across all healthy donors.

Method: immunoSEQ multiplex PCR; TCRdb's copy keeps in-frame clones and lacks some. The data show about 90,000 clones, with roughly 85% seen just once and 4.5% held by the top ten. This CDR3 is built from 14 residues. In germline, CDR1 is SEHNR, CDR2 FQNEAQ (reference sequence). J gave up 0 bases and V 6 bases, and 4 bases lay outside the gene matches. The receptor was derived from a person aged 18 to 70 in good health. V is TRBV7-9 and J is TRBJ1-1; 7 nucleotides align to TRBD1. Material: blood. The CDR3 sequence: CASRGTAMNTEAFF. CDR3 coding DNA: TGTGCCAGCAGGGGGACAGCAATGAACACTGAAGCTTTCTTT.